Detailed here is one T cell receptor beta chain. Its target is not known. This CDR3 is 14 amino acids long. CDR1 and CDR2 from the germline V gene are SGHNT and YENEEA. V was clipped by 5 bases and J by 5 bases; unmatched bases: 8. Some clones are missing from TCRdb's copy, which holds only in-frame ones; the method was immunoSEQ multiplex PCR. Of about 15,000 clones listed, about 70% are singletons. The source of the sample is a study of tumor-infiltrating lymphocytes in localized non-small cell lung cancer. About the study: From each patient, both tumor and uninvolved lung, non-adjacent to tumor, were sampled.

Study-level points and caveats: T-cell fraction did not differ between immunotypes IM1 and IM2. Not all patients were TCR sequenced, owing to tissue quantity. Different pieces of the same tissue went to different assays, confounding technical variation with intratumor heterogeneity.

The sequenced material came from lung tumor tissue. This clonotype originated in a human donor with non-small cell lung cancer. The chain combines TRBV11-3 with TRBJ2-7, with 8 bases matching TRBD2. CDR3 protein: CASSISGSAHEQYF. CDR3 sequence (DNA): TGTGCCAGCAGCATCAGCGGGAGTGCTCACGAGCAGTACTTC.